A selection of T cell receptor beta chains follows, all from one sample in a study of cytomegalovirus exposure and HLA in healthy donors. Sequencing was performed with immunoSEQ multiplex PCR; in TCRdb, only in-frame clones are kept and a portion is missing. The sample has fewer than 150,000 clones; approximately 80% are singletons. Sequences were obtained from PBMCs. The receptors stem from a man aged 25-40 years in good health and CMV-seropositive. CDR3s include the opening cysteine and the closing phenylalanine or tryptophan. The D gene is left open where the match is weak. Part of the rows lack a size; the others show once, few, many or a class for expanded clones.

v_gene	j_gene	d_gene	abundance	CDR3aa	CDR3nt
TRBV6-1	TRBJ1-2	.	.	CASKWLSANYGYTF	TGTGCCAGCAAATGGCTCTCCGCTAACTATGGCTACACCTTC
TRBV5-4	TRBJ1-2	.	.	CASSTPPGGDNYGYTF	TGTGCCAGCAGCACCCCTCCCGGGGGGGATAACTATGGCTACACCTTC
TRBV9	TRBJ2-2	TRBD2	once	CASSSAGTRGFGELFF	TGTGCCAGCAGCTCAGCCGGGACTAGGGGATTTGGGGAGCTGTTTTTT
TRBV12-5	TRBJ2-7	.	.	CASGFVVAVGKWDEQYF	TGTGCTAGTGGTTTCGTGGTGGCGGTAGGCAAGTGGGACGAGCAGTACTTC
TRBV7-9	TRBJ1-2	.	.	CASSSGADLGGYTF	TGTGCCAGCAGCTCGGGAGCAGACCTCGGGGGCTACACCTTC
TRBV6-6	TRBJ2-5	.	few	CASSYSSGQETQYF	TGTGCCAGCAGTTACTCGTCGGGGCAAGAGACCCAGTACTTC
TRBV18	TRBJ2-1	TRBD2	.	CASSHGTSGTGNEQFF	TGTGCCAGCTCGCACGGGACTAGCGGGACGGGTAATGAGCAGTTCTTC
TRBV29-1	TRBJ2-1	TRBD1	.	CSATEPGQGSNEQFF	TGCAGCGCCACCGAACCGGGACAGGGGAGCAATGAGCAGTTCTTC
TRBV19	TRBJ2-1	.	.	CASSIGGATEEFF	TGTGCCAGTAGTATAGGTGGGGCCACTGAGGAGTTCTTC
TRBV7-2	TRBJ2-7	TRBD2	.	CASSLGSGGASYEQYF	TGTGCCAGCAGCTTAGGGAGCGGGGGGGCCTCCTACGAGCAGTACTTC
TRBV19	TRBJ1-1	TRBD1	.	CASTHWDRGMNTEAFF	TGTGCCAGTACCCACTGGGACAGGGGGATGAACACTGAAGCTTTCTTT
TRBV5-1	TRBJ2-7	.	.	CASSFTGTPSYEQYF	TGCGCCAGCAGCTTCACCGGGACTCCCTCCTACGAGCAGTACTTC
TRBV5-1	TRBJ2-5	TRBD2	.	CASSPGTSGSGQETQYF	TGCGCCAGCAGTCCCGGGACTAGCGGGAGCGGGCAAGAGACCCAGTACTTC
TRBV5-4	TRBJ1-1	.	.	CASSIQGLNTEAFF	TGTGCCAGCAGCATACAGGGCCTGAACACTGAAGCTTTCTTT
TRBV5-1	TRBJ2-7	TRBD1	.	CASAWDRGPYEQYF	TGCGCCAGTGCCTGGGACAGGGGACCCTACGAGCAGTACTTC
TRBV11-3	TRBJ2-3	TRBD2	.	CASSLGGTSGDTQYF	TGTGCCAGCAGCTTAGGCGGGACTAGCGGAGATACGCAGTATTTT
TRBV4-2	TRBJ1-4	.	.	CASSPQGYEKLFF	TGTGCCAGCAGCCCCCAGGGGTACGAAAAACTGTTTTTT
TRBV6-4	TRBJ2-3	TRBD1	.	CAISEQGAVTDTQYF	TGTGCCATCAGTGAACAGGGGGCAGTAACAGATACGCAGTATTTT
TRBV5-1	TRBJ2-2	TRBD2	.	CASSPLIAGETGELFF	TGCGCCAGCAGCCCGCTCATAGCGGGAGAAACCGGGGAGCTGTTTTTT
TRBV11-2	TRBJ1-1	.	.	CASSLERPTEAFF	TGTGCCAGCAGCTTAGAGAGGCCTACCGAAGCTTTCTTT
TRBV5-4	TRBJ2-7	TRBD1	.	CASSSGQISYEQYF	TGTGCCAGCAGCTCGGGACAGATCTCCTACGAGCAGTACTTC
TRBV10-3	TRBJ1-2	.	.	CAISESIGGTYGYTF	TGTGCCATCAGTGAGTCGATTGGGGGCACCTATGGCTACACCTTC
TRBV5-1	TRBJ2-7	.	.	CASSFRGSYEQYF	TGTGCCAGCAGCTTTCGGGGTAGCTACGAGCAGTACTTC
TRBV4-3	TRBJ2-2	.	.	CASSQDAVSRYANTGELFF	TGCGCCAGCAGCCAAGATGCGGTCTCGAGGTACGCGAACACCGGGGAGCTGTTTTTT
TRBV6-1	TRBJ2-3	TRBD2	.	CASSPRTSGGDTQYF	TGTGCCAGCAGCCCGAGGACTAGCGGGGGCGATACGCAGTATTTT
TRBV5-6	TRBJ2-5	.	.	CASRPASQETQYF	TGTGCCAGCAGACCAGCGTCTCAGGAGACCCAGTACTTC
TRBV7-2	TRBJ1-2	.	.	CASSLVSKGYTF	TGTGCCAGCAGCTTAGTTAGTAAAGGCTACACCTTC
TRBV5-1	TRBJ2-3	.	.	CASSFGTPTVTDTQYF	TGCGCCAGCAGCTTTGGGACTCCGACCGTCACAGATACGCAGTATTTT
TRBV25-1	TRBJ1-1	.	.	CASSLLGALDTEAFF	TGTGCCAGCAGCTTGCTGGGAGCGTTAGACACTGAAGCTTTCTTT
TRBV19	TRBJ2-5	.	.	CASSPLGGQETQYF	TGTGCCAGTTCTCCCCTCGGGGGCCAAGAGACCCAGTACTTC
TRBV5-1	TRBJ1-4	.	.	CASSLAGSEKLFF	TGCGCCAGCAGCTTGGCCGGGAGTGAAAAACTGTTTTTT
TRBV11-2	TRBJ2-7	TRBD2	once	CASRAVAGGYEQYF	TGTGCCAGCAGGGCCGTTGCGGGAGGGTACGAGCAGTACTTC
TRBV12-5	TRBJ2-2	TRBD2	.	CASGFILAGVYGAGELFF	TGTGCTAGTGGCTTTATACTAGCGGGGGTCTATGGAGCCGGGGAGCTGTTTTTT
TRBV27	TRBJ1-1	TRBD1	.	CASRLQGSNTEAFF	TGTGCCAGCAGATTACAGGGGTCGAACACTGAAGCTTTCTTT
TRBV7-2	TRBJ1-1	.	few	CASSQSQSPTEAFF	TGTGCCAGCAGCCAATCACAGAGTCCCACTGAAGCTTTCTTT
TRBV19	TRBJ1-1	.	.	CASNLRSLNTEAFF	TGTGCCAGTAATCTTAGGAGTTTGAACACTGAAGCTTTCTTT
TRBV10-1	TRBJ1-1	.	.	CASSDHRVGTEAFF	TGCGCCAGCAGCGACCACAGGGTTGGGACTGAAGCTTTCTTT
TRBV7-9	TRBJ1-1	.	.	CASSPTGTEAFF	TGTGCCAGCAGCCCGACAGGTACTGAAGCTTTCTTT
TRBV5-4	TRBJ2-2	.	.	CASSLVSTGELFF	TGTGCCAGCAGCTTGGTTAGCACCGGGGAGCTGTTTTTT
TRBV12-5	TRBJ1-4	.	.	CASGLSGLGEKLFF	TGTGCTAGTGGTTTGTCAGGGTTAGGAGAAAAACTGTTTTTT
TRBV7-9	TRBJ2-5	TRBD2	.	CASSLGTSGGQETQYF	TGTGCCAGCAGCTTAGGGACTAGCGGGGGCCAAGAGACCCAGTACTTC
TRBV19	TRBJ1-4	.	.	CASTPGNEKLFF	TGTGCCAGTACCCCGGGTAATGAAAAACTGTTTTTT
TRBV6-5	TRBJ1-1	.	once	CASRRTRNTEAFF	TGTGCCAGCAGGAGGACAAGGAACACTGAAGCTTTCTTT
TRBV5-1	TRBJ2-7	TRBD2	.	CASNAGGGIDEQYF	TGCGCCAGCAACGCGGGAGGGGGCATCGACGAGCAGTACTTC
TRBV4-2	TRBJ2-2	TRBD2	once	CASSQARGFGTGELFF	TGTGCCAGCAGCCAAGCGCGGGGGTTTGGCACCGGGGAGCTGTTTTTT
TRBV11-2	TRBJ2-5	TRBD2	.	CASSLGPSGGPETQYF	TGTGCCAGCAGCTTAGGGCCTAGCGGGGGCCCAGAGACCCAGTACTTC
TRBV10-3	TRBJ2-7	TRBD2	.	CAIMGTSGYEQYF	TGTGCCATCATGGGGACTAGCGGATACGAGCAGTACTTC
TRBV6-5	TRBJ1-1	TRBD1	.	CASSYQGAGTEAFF	TGTGCCAGCAGTTACCAGGGGGCGGGAACTGAAGCTTTCTTT
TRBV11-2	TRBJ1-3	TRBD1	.	CASSLPYRGLTGNTIYF	TGTGCCAGCAGCTTACCGTACAGGGGGCTAACGGGAAACACCATATATTTT
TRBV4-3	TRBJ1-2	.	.	CASSPQAGETNYGYTF	TGCGCCAGCAGTCCCCAGGCGGGGGAGACTAACTATGGCTACACCTTC
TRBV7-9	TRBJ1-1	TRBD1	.	CASSFWTGENTEAFF	TGTGCCAGCAGCTTTTGGACAGGGGAGAACACTGAAGCTTTCTTT
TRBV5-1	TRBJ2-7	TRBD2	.	CASSFSGMGGYEQYF	TGCGCCAGCAGCTTTAGCGGGATGGGGGGTTACGAGCAGTACTTC
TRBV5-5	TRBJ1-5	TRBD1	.	CATGTGGNQPQHF	TGTGCGACCGGGACAGGGGGAAATCAGCCCCAGCATTTT
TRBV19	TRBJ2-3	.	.	CASRPWGQGDTQYF	TGTGCCAGCCGACCATGGGGCCAGGGGGATACGCAGTATTTT
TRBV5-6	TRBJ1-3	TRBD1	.	CASSKQGANTIYF	TGTGCCAGCAGTAAACAGGGGGCGAACACCATATATTTT
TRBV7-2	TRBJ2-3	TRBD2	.	CASSLGLAGVTDTQYF	TGTGCCAGCAGCTTAGGGTTAGCGGGGGTCACAGATACGCAGTATTTT
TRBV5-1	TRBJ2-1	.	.	CASSRDRFLSYNEQFF	TGCGCCAGCAGTCGCGACAGGTTCCTTTCCTACAATGAGCAGTTCTTC
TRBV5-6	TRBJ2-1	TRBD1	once	CASSLGGQGRGEQFF	TGTGCCAGCAGCTTAGGGGGACAGGGAAGGGGTGAGCAGTTCTTC
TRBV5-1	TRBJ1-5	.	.	CASSLGAGGRPNQPQHF	TGCGCCAGCAGCTTGGGTGCGGGGGGCCGACCTAATCAGCCCCAGCATTTT
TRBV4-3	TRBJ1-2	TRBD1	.	CASSQDYGTGGGYTF	TGCGCCAGCAGCCAAGATTACGGGACAGGGGGTGGCTACACCTTC